This record concerns one T cell receptor beta chain sequence. What it binds is unknown. These data originate in a study of cytomegalovirus exposure and HLA in healthy donors. Regarding the study as a whole: Some highly shared sequence variants likely arose as a pipeline artifact. Diagnosis of cytomegalovirus status made by the classifier reportedly showed high specificity and sensitivity. In a later analysis, about 17,000 TCR beta sequences were associated with HLA alleles at 0.05 false discovery rate.

60 Vbeta and 13 Jbeta primers were used in PCR. Sequencing was performed with immunoSEQ multiplex PCR; in TCRdb, only in-frame clones are kept and a portion is missing. The sample holds about 160,000 clones, less than 85% seen once. The sample consisted of PBMCs. This clonotype was sampled from a man aged 55 to 70 in good health and CMV-seronegative.

The DNA for the CDR3 is TGTGCCACCAGCAGAGTAGCGGTTCGTAGCACAGATACGCAGTATTTT. Its protein is CATSRVAVRSTDTQYF. This rearrangement joins TRBV15 to TRBJ2-3, with TRBD2 as a possible D gene (6 bases). CDR1 and CDR2 (germline): LNHNV, YYDKDF (reference sequence). The CDR3 is 16 residues long. V was shortened by 1 base and J by 0 bases, with 11 bases between the two germline ends.